One TCR beta chain is described in this entry. Its antigen is unidentified. V dropped 8 bases and J dropped 4 bases, with 12 bases sitting between them. This CDR3 region has 14 residues. The germline V gene encodes CDR1 MNHNS and CDR2 SASEGT. The entry originates in a study of cytomegalovirus exposure and HLA in healthy donors. PCR was performed using 60 Vbeta and 13 Jbeta primers. Repertoires were generated with immunoSEQ multiplex PCR, while TCRdb's copy carries only in-frame clones and drops some. In the table there are some 130,000 clones, over 60% of which are singletons. Study-level points and caveats: Using the classifier, cytomegalovirus status was reportedly diagnosed with high specificity and sensitivity. Cytomegalovirus association was listed for under 200 TCR beta chains.

The genes are TRBV6-1 and TRBJ2-6, with D uncertain. Sample: PBMCs. The sequence came from a human donor in good health. The CDR3: CASPSVTGANVLTF. The CDR3 coding sequence is TGTGCCAGCCCTTCAGTTACCGGGGCCAACGTCCTGACTTTC.